This T cell receptor (beta chain) was identified during a study of blood T cell repertoires in COVID-19. Across the study: COVID-19 samples from acute and convalescent phases originated in the United States, Italy and Spain.

V was clipped by 4 bases and J by 0 bases, with 10 bases between them. This CDR3 is built from 14 residues. The germline V gene encodes CDR1 MDHEN and CDR2 SYDVKM. Original processing notes: The authors estimated nucleated cell counts from reference gene primer amplification. The repertoire was sequenced with immunoSEQ multiplex PCR; TCRdb's copy has only in-frame clones and lacks some. V and J calls and clone size come straight from that table; D and trimming were deduced from the DNA. The table has 250,000 to 350,000 clones, 88% seen once. Material: peripheral blood. This chain links TRBV28 with TRBJ2-7; D ambiguous. The receptor was isolated from a woman between 25 and 40 years old with COVID-19, enrolled during active disease. CDR3 region: CASSSPASSYEQYF. CDR3 nucleotide sequence: TGTGCCAGCAGTTCCCCTGCCAGCTCCTACGAGCAGTACTTC.